The clone carrying this T cell receptor beta chain was detected only once. This sample was taken from a study of technical replicates of blood from a few donors. Clones were sequenced by immunoSEQ multiplex PCR, and TCRdb holds only the in-frame ones, with some missing. The table includes around 75,000 clones, 75% to 95% detected once. CDR3 length: 16 residues. Germline-derived CDR1 and CDR2 are SGHAT and FQNNGV. With 2 bases clipped from V and 9 bases from J, the junction kept 12 bases outside the gene matches. The TCR originated in a human donor in good health. Sequenced sample: T cells isolated from PBMCs. The chain employs TRBV11-2 and TRBJ2-3; 9 positions match TRBD1. CDR3 sequence (DNA): TGTGCCAGCAGCTTACTCCGGGACAGGGCTCCAAGGACGCAGTATTTT. Its translation: CASSLLRDRAPRTQYF.